The 11 T cell receptor beta chains below all came from one sample that was sequenced in a study of T-cell reconstitution after alpha-beta-depleted transplantation in children. Unique molecular identifiers featured in how the TCRbeta library was prepared. TCRdb re-derived calls from the PCR reads in MiXCR, one entry per CDR3 protein. This sample carries hundreds of thousands of distinct CDR3 sequences, around a tenth of them seen once, and the ten largest clones take 23%. The material was peripheral blood, obtained 180 days after TCRalphabeta/CD19-depleted stem cell transplant. The origin of the receptors is a male patient between 2 and 9 years old who had a stem cell transplant for chronic granulomatous disease, so the T cells may come from the graft donor.

In this sample, this clonotype turned up many times. The CDR3: CASRLRTSGGDTQYF. CDR3 bases: TGTGCCAGCAGACTTCGGACCTCAGGGGGGGATACGCAGTATTTT. The genes are TRBV5-4 and TRBJ2-3; D is perhaps TRBD1 (7 bases). Trimming took off 5 bases at V and 6 bases at J, with 19 bases between the two ends. Germline V gives CDR1 SGHNT, CDR2 YYREEE (reference sequence). The CDR3 contains 15 residues.

This clonotype occurred many times. The chain links TRBV7-2 to TRBJ2-5; 7 nucleotides match TRBD1. Trimming removed 6 bases from V and 2 bases from J; junction bases left unmatched: 3. The CDR3 is made up of 13 amino acids. The V gene's germline CDR1 is SGHTA and CDR2 FQGNSA. In DNA, the CDR3 is TGTGCCAGCAGTTTACAGGGGCAAGAGACCCAGTACTTC. This sequence encodes CASSLQGQETQYF.

This clonotype was seen ten or more times. This chain connects TRBV12-3 or TRBV12-4 to TRBJ2-1, with D perhaps TRBD1 (6 bases). Trimming shortened V by 3 bases and J by 8 bases, and 14 bases separated the two germline ends. The CDR3 spans 14 residues. In DNA form, the CDR3 reads TGTGCCAGCAGTTTCCAGGGGCCGGGCGATGAGCAGTTCTTC. Its translation is CASSFQGPGDEQFF.

This clonotype occurred many times. V is TRBV20-1 and J is TRBJ2-7, with TRBD2 as a possible D gene (5 bases). This CDR3 is built from 14 residues. V dropped 3 bases and J dropped 2 bases, with 14 bases sitting between them. Germline V gives CDR1 DFQATT, CDR2 SNEGSKA (reference sequence). The chain's CDR3 is CSASGESMTYEQYF. In DNA, the CDR3 is TGCAGTGCTAGCGGGGAGAGCATGACCTACGAGCAGTACTTC.

This clonotype occurred many times. The CDR3: CASSYFGFYEQYF. The CDR3 DNA sequence: TGTGCCAGCAGTTATTTTGGATTCTACGAGCAGTACTTC. This chain uses TRBV6-2 or TRBV6-3 with TRBJ2-7, with D uncertain. This CDR3 has 13 amino acids. V was cut by 3 bases and J by 3 bases, with 9 bases left in between. CDR1 MNHEY and CDR2 SVGEGT come from the germline V gene.

This clonotype was recorded at least ten times. This sequence joins TRBV7-8 and TRBJ2-7; D remains unclear. This CDR3 is 16 amino acids long. CDR1 and CDR2 (germline): SGHVS, FQNEAQ. V was trimmed by 3 bases and J by 3 bases, leaving 18 bases between them. Written as DNA, the CDR3 is TGTGCCAGCAGCTTCAATGCTTACCACAAGGACTACGAGCAGTACTTC. Translation: CASSFNAYHKDYEQYF.

This clonotype was observed many times. The J gene is TRBJ2-2, the V gene TRBV7-2, with TRBD1 as a possible D gene (5 bases). V was trimmed by 5 bases and J by 3 bases, leaving 16 bases between them. Germline V CDR1 and CDR2: SGHTA, FQGNSA. The CDR3 is 16 residues long. The CDR3 sequence: CASSPRVGRHTGELFF. The CDR3 bases are TGTGCCAGCAGCCCCAGGGTCGGGCGACACACCGGGGAGCTGTTTTTT.

This clonotype was counted at least ten times. The chain joins TRBV11-1 to TRBJ2-3, with TRBD2 identical over 15 bases. There are 18 residues in the CDR3. Germline lookup yields CDR1 SGHAT and CDR2 FQDESV (reference sequence). V trimming: 4 bases; J trimming: 3 bases; junction bases outside the gene matches: 8. The CDR3 spells CASSSRTSGGADTDTQYF. Here the CDR3 DNA reads TGTGCCAGCAGCTCACGGACTAGCGGGGGGGCGGATACAGATACGCAGTATTTT.

Notes on this clonotype: A much more abundant neighbour one base away suggests this may be a read error. This rearrangement joins TRBV29-1 to TRBJ2-1; 10 nucleotides align to TRBD2. This CDR3 is 15 amino acids long. The germline V gene has CDR1 SQVTM and CDR2 ANQGSEA. CDR3 amino acids: CSVEEGLAGDNEHFF. The CDR3 DNA is TGCAGCGTTGAAGAAGGCCTAGCGGGGGACAATGAGCATTTCTTC.

There are a few counts of this clonotype. This chain connects TRBV14 to TRBJ2-3; a weak D match, TRBD2 (6 bases). This CDR3 spans 19 amino acids. Germline loops: CDR1 SGHDN, CDR2 FVKESK. V shed 0 bases and J shed 4 bases, with 23 bases lying between them. The CDR3 DNA reads TGTGCCAGCAGCCAAGATCCGCGCAAGGGGCTAGCGACTCCAGATACGCAGTATTTT. It encodes CASSQDPRKGLATPDTQYF.

At least ten counts were recorded for this clonotype. CDR3 nucleotides: TGCAGTGCCCGACAGCCAAATCAGCCCCAGCATTTT. This encodes CSARQPNQPQHF. The rearrangement uses TRBV20-1 and TRBJ1-5; possible D gene TRBD1, 5 bases. Trimming pared 6 bases from V and 4 bases from J, leaving 10 bases between. The CDR3 contains 12 residues. The germline gives CDR1 DFQATT, CDR2 SNEGSKA (reference sequence).